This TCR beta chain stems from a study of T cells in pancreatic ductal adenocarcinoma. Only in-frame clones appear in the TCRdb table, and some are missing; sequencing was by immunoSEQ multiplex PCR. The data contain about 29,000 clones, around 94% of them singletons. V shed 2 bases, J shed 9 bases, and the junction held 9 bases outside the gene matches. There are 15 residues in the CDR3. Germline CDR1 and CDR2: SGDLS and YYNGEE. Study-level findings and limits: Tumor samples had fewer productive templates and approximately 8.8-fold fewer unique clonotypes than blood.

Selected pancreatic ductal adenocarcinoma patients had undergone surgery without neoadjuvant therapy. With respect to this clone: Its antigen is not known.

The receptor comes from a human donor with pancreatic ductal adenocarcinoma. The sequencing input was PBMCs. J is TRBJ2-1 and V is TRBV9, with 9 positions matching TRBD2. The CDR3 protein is CASSVGGRAKGEQFF. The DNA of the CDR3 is TGTGCCAGCAGCGTCGGCGGGAGGGCCAAGGGTGAGCAGTTCTTC.